This TCR beta chain was sequenced during a study of T cell responses to AZD1222 COVID-19 vaccine. Study outcomes and limitations: The span of vaccine-associated CD4 TCRs extended across spike, with dominance at 160-218 and 743-854.

Turning to this clone: The antigen is not known.

Clones were read by immunoSEQ multiplex PCR, and TCRdb kept only the in-frame ones, dropping some. The sample gives around 120,000 clones, about 87% of which show up once; 4.5% to 6% is in the top ten. There are 12 residues in the CDR3. Germline-derived CDR1 and CDR2 are LNHDA and SQIVND (reference sequence). The V and J ends lost 10 bases and 6 bases, in that order; junction bases with no gene match: 6. The starting material was peripheral blood, obtained on day 0 of AZD1222 vaccination. This clonotype was obtained from an adult in good health. V gene TRBV19 combines with J gene TRBJ2-1, with 7 bases that match TRBD1. CDR3 amino acids: CATNDRVNEQFF. The CDR3 DNA follows: TGTGCCACCAATGACAGGGTCAATGAGCAGTTCTTC. The full variable domain, completed using reference TRBV19 and TRBJ2-1, is DGGITQSPKYLFRKEGQNVTLSCEQNLNHDAMYWYRQDPGQGLRLIYYSQIVNDFQKGDIAEGYSVSREKKESFPLTVTSAQKNPTAFYLCATNDRVNEQFFGPGTRLTVL.